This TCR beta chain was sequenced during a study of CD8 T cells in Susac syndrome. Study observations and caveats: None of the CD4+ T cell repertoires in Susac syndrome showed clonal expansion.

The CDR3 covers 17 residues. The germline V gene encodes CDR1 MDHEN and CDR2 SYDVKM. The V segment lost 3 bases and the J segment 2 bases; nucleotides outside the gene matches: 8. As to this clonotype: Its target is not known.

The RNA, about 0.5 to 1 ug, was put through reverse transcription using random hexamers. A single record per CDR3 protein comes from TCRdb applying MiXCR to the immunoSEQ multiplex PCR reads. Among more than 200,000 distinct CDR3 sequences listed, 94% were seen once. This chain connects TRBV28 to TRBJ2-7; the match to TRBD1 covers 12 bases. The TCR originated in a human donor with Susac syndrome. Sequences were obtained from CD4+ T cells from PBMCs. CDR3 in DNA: TGTGCCAGCAGTTTGGGACAGGGGGCCGCAAATACCTACGAGCAGTACTTC. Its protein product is CASSLGQGAANTYEQYF.